This T cell receptor (beta chain) is from a study of Ad26.COV2.S vaccination and SARS-CoV-2 variants. Described treatment: 15 to 20 received Ad26.COV2.S at low or high dose, single or two shots; 5 received placebo; per-sample allocation not given. Sampling occurred on day 63 after the first vaccine or placebo injection. The CDR3 extends over 13 amino acids. Trimming pared 5 bases from V and 2 bases from J, leaving 9 bases between. In germline, CDR1 is SGHTA, CDR2 FQGNSA. Using immunoSEQ multiplex PCR, the repertoire was profiled, and TCRdb retains in-frame clones only, with some absent. The sample has around 450,000 clones; around 89% are singletons.

The sequencing used peripheral blood, collected in a trial of Ad26.COV2.S vaccine versus placebo. J is TRBJ1-2 and V is TRBV7-2; D is perhaps TRBD1 (5 bases). This TCR was recovered from a person aged 18-65 years who received the Ad26.COV2.S COVID-19 vaccine or a placebo. The CDR3 DNA reads as TGTGCCAGCAGCACCGACAGAAACTATGGCTACACCTTC. It translates to CASSTDRNYGYTF. The complete variable domain, with remaining parts taken from reference TRBV7-2 and TRBJ1-2, reads GAGVSQSPSNKVTEKGKDVELRCDPISGHTALYWYRQSLGQGLEFLIYFQGNSAPDKSGLPSDRFSAERTGGSVSTLTIQRTQQEDSAVYLCASSTDRNYGYTFGSGTRLTVV.